Sequencing of this T cell receptor beta chain was carried out in a study of Siglec-9 on CD8 T cells in melanoma. General observations from the study: In melanoma tumors, a Siglec-9-marked effector memory CD8+ subset reportedly appeared to accumulate.

Sequencing was performed with immunoSEQ multiplex PCR; in TCRdb, only in-frame clones are kept and a portion is missing. The table includes almost 30,000 clones, roughly 78% detected once. For this clone: The antigen is undetermined.

What was sequenced was Siglec-9- CD8+ T cells sorted from blood. This receptor was identified in a human donor in good health.

CDR3 DNA: TGCGCCAGCAGTGACAGAGAGTCCTATGGCTACACCTTC. Protein sequence: CASSDRESYGYTF. The rearrangement links TRBV10-1 to TRBJ1-2; no definite D call. Trimming shortened V by 3 bases and J by 4 bases, and 9 bases separated the two germline ends. The CDR3 sequence is 13 residues long. Per germline, CDR1 WNHNN and CDR2 SYGVQD (reference sequence).